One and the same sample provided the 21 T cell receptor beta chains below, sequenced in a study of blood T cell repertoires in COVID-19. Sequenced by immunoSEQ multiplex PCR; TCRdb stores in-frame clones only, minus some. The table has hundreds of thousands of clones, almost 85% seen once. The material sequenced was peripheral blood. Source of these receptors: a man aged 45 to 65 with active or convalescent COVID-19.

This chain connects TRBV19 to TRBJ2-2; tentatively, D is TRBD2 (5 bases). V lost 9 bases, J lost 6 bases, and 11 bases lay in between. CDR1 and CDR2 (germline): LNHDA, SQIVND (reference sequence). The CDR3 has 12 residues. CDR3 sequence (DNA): TGTGCCAGGGAGGAGGTGGCCGGGGAGCTGTTTTTT. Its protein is CAREEVAGELFF.

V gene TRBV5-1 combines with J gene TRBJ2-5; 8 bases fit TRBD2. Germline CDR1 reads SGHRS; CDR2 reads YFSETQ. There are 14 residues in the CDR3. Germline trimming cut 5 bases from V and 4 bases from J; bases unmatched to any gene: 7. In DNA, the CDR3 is TGCGCCAGCAGGAAAGCGGGAGATGTAGAGACCCAGTACTTC. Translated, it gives CASRKAGDVETQYF.

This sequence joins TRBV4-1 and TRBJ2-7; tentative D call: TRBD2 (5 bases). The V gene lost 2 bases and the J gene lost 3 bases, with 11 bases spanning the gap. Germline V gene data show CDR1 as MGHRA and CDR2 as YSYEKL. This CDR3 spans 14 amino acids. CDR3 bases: TGCGCCAGCAGCCAATTAACCGGGGACTACGAGCAGTACTTC. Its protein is CASSQLTGDYEQYF.

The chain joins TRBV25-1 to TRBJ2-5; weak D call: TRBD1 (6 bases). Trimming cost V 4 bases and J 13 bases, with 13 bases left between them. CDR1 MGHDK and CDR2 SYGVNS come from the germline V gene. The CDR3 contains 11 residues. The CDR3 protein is CASSGQGSPYF. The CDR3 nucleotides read TGTGCCAGCAGTGGGCAGGGGTCGCCGTACTTC.

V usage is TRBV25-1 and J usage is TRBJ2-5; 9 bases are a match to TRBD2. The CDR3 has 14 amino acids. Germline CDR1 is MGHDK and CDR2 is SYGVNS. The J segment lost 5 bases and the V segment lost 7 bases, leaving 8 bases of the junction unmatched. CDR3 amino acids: CASTGGRARETQYF. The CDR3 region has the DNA TGTGCCAGCACGGGCGGGAGGGCCAGGGAGACCCAGTACTTC.

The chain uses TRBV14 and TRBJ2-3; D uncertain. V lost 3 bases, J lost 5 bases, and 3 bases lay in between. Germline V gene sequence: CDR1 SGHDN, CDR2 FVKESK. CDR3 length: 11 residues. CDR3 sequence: CASSHLDTQYF. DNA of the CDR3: TGTGCCAGCAGCCACTTAGATACGCAGTATTTT. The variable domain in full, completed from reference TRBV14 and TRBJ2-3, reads EAGVTQFPSHSVIEKGQTVTLRCDPISGHDNLYWYRRVMGKEIKFLLHFVKESKQDESGMPNNRFLAERTGGTYSTLKVQPAELEDSGVYFCASSHLDTQYFGPGTRLTVL.

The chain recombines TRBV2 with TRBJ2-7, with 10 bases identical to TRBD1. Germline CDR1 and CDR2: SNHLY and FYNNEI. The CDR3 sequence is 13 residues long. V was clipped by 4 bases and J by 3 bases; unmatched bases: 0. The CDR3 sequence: CASSGTGGYEQYF. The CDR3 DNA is TGTGCCAGCAGTGGGACAGGGGGCTACGAGCAGTACTTC.

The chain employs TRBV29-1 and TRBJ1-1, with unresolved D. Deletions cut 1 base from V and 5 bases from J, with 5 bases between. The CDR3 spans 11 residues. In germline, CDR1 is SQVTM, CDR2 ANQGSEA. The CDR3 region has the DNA TGCAGCGTTGAAGGGAGAACTGAAGCTTTCTTT. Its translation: CSVEGRTEAFF.

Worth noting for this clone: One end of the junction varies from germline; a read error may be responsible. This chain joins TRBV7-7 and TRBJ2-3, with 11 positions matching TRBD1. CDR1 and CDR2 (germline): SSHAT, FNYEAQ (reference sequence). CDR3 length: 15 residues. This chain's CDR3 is CASSFGTGGTDTQYF. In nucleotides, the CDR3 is TGTGCTAGCAGCTTCGGGACAGGGGGAACAGATACGCAGTATTTT.

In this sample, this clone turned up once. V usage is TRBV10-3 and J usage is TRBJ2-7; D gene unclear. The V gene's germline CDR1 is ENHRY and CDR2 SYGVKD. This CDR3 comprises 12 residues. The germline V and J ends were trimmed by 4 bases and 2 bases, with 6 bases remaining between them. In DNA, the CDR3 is TGTGCCATCAGTGCGAGTCCCTACGAGCAGTACTTC. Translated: CAISASPYEQYF.

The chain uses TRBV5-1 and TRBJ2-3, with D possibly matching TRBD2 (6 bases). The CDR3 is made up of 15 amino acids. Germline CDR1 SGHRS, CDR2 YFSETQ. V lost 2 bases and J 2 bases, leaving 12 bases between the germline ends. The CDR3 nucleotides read TGCGCCAGCAGCTTTACCGGGACTGACACAGATACGCAGTATTTT. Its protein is CASSFTGTDTDTQYF.

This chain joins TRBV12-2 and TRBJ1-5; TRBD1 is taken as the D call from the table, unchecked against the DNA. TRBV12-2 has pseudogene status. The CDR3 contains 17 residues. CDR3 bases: TGTGCAAGTCGCTTAGCGCACATGCAGGTATTCAATCAGCCCCAGCATTTT. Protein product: CASRLAHMQVFNQPQHF.

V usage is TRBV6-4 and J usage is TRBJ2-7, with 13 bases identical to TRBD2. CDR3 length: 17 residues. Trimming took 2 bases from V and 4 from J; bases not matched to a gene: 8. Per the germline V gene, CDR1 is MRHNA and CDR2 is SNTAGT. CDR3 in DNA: TGTGCCAGCAGTGACCTCTGGACTAGCGGGAGTATGTACGAGCAGTACTTC. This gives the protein CASSDLWTSGSMYEQYF.

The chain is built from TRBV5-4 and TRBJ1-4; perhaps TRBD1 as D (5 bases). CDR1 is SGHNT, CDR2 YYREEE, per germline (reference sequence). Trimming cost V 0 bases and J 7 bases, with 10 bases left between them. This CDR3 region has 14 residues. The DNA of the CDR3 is TGTGCCAGCAGCTTGGTCGGGGGGGGTGAAAAACTGTTTTTT. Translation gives CASSLVGGGEKLFF.

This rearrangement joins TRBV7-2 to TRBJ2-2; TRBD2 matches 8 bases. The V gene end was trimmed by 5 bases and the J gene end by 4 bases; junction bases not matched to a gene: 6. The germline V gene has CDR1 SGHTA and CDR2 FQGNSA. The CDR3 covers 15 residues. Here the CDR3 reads CASSPGTSGTGELFF. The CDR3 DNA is TGTGCCAGCAGCCCAGGGACTAGTGGCACCGGGGAGCTGTTTTTT. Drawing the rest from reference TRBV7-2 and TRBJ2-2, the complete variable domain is GAGVSQSPSNKVTEKGKDVELRCDPISGHTALYWYRQSLGQGLEFLIYFQGNSAPDKSGLPSDRFSAERTGGSVSTLTIQRTQQEDSAVYLCASSPGTSGTGELFFGEGSRLTVL.

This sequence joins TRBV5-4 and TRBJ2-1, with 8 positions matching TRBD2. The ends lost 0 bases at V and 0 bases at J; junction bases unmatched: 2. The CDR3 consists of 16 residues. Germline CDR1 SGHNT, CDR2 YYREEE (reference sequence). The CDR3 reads CASSLDGRASYNEQFF. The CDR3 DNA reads TGTGCCAGCAGCTTGGACGGGAGGGCCTCCTACAATGAGCAGTTCTTC.

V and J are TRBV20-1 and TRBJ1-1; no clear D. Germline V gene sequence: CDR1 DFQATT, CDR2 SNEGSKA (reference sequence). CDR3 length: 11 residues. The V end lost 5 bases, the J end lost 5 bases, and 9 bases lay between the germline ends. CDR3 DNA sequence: TGCAGTGCTCCAGGTCGGACTGAAGCTTTCTTT. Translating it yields CSAPGRTEAFF.

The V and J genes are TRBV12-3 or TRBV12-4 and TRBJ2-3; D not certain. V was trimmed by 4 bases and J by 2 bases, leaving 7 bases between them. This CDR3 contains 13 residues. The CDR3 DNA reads TGTGCCAGCAGTTACTCCATCACAGATACGCAGTATTTT. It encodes CASSYSITDTQYF.

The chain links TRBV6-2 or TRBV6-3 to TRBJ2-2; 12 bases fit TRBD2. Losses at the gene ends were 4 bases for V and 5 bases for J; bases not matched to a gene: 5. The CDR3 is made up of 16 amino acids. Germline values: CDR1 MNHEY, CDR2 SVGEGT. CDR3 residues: CASSSRLAGATGELFF. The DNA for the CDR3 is TGTGCCAGCAGTTCCCGACTAGCGGGAGCTACCGGGGAGCTGTTTTTT.

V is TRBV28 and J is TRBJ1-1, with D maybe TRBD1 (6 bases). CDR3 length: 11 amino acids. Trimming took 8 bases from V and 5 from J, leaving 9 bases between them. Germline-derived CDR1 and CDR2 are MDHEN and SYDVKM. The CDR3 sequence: CASRTVTEAFF. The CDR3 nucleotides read TGTGCCAGCCGGACAGTGACTGAAGCTTTCTTT.

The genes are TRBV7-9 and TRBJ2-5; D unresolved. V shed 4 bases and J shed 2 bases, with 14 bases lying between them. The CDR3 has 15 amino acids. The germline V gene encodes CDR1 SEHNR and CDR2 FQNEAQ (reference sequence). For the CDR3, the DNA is TGTGCCAGCAGCTCCGGAATCCAGGCGCAAGAGACCCAGTACTTC. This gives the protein CASSSGIQAQETQYF. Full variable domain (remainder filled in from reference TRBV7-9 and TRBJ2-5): DTGVSQNPRHKITKRGQNVTFRCDPISEHNRLYWYRQTLGQGPEFLTYFQNEAQLEKSRLLSDRFSAERPKGSFSTLEIQRTEQGDSAMYLCASSSGIQAQETQYFGPGTRLLVL.